What follows is one TCR beta chain and its context. At the DNA level, this CDR3 is encoded by other sequences in the same sample as well. The data were taken from a study of OX40 agonist ivuxolimab in advanced cancers. Germline assignment: CDR1 SGHRS and CDR2 YFSETQ. Trimming stripped 2 bases from V and 11 bases from J, with 16 bases between. The CDR3 has 14 amino acids. Method: immunoSEQ multiplex PCR; TCRdb's copy keeps in-frame clones and lacks some. Seen here are 75,000 to 95,000 clones, 80% to 90% observed once, and the top ten hold about 7%. This chain connects TRBV5-1 to TRBJ2-2; D remains unclear. The specimen was CD4+ or CD8+ T cells sorted from blood, collected in a trial of the OX40 agonist ivuxolimab. The sequence was obtained from an adult with an advanced solid tumor such as melanoma, head and neck, liver or kidney cancer. The CDR3 bases are TGCGCCAGCAGCTTAATCACCCCACCAAGAGAGCTGTTTTTT. Encoded protein: CASSLITPPRELFF.